This TCR beta chain was recovered during a study of cytomegalovirus exposure and HLA in healthy donors. General study findings and limits: With high specificity and sensitivity, the classifier reportedly diagnosed cytomegalovirus status. The authors later found TCR association rates varying by HLA locus, with DRB1 most and HLA-C fewest. While the bulk of TCR sequences proved rare, some public TCRs turned up in many donors. Later on, an analysis found that several of the most significant clusters appeared to be linked to common viral pathogens, which included parvovirus B19.

Concerning this clone itself: Its target is not known.

Primers: 60 Vbeta forward and 13 Jbeta reverse. Clones were read by immunoSEQ multiplex PCR, and TCRdb kept only the in-frame ones, dropping some. The sample lists roughly 65,000 clones; 55% to 75% were seen once. Sequenced: PBMCs. The TCR sequence derives from a man in his forties in good health and CMV-seropositive.

The CDR3 DNA reads TGTGCCAGCAGCCCGCAGCCCTCGGGAGAGGGCTACACCTTC. The encoded protein is CASSPQPSGEGYTF. The chain employs TRBV7-8 and TRBJ1-2, with no clear D. The CDR3 totals 14 residues. CDR1 and CDR2 (germline): SGHVS, FQNEAQ. Trimming took 5 bases from V and 8 from J, leaving 18 bases between them. The full variable domain, in which reference TRBV7-8 and TRBJ1-2 provide the parts outside the CDR3, is GAGVSQSPRYKVAKRGQDVALRCDPISGHVSLFWYQQALGQGPEFLTYFQNEAQLDKSGLPSDRFFAERPEGSVSTLKIQRTQQEDSAVYLCASSPQPSGEGYTFGSGTRLTVV.